This T cell receptor (beta chain) comes out of a study of early T cells in non-severe SARS-CoV-2 infection. Turning to the study itself: The input, bulk RNA from unsorted whole blood, was sequenced, and chains were unpaired. Study-wide results and limits: The study's VDJdb matching favored anti-spike CD8 responses and missed private and CD4 specificities.

Between the trimmed V and J ends, which lost 1 base and 4 bases, there was a span of 8 bases. From germline, CDR1 is SGHTA and CDR2 FQGNSA. The length of the CDR3 is 14 residues. This clonotype was seen only a few times. The antigen is undetermined. As part of library construction, unique molecular identifiers were attached to individual cDNA molecules. MiXCR, applied by TCRdb to the 5' RACE reads, yields one record per CDR3 protein. The sample records under 50,000 distinct CDR3 sequences, approximately 4.1% being singletons. This clonotype originated in an adult who was a healthcare worker with PCR-confirmed SARS-CoV-2 infection or an uninfected control (not recorded which). The V call is TRBV7-2, the J call TRBJ2-1; D gene ambiguous. The sample was whole blood. CDR3 nucleotide sequence: TGTGCCAGCAGCTTAGAGACCCAATACAATGAGCAGTTCTTC. Its translation: CASSLETQYNEQFF.